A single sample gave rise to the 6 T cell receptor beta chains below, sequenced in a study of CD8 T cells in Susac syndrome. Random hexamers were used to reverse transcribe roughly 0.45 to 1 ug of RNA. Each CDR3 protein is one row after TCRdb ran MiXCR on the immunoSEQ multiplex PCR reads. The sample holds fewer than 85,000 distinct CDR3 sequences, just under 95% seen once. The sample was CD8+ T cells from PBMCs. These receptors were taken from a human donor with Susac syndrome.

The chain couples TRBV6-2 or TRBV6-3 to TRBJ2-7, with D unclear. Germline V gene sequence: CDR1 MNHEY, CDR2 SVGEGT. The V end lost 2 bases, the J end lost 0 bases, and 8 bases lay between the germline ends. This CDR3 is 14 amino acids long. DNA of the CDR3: TGTGCCAGCAGTTACGTGGAAAGCTCCTACGAGCAGTACTTC. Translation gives CASSYVESSYEQYF.

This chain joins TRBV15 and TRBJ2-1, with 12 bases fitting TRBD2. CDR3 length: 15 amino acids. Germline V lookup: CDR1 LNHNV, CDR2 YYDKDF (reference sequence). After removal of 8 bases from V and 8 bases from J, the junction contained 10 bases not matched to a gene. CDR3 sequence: CATRTRTSGIYEQFF. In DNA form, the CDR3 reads TGTGCCACCCGGACGAGGACTAGCGGGATTTATGAGCAGTTCTTC.

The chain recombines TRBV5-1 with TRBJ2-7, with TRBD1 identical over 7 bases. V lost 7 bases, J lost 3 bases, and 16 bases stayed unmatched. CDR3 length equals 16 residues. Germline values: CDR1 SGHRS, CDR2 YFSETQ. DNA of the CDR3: TGCGCCAGCTCCCCAGCCGGGCAGGGGGTGAGCTACGAGCAGTACTTC. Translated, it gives CASSPAGQGVSYEQYF.

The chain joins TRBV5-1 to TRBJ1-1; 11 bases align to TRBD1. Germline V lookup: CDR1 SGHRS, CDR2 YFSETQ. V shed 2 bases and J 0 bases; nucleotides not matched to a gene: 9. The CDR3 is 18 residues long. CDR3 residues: CASSFGQGALVMNTEAFF. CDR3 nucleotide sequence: TGCGCCAGCAGCTTCGGACAGGGGGCCTTGGTGATGAACACTGAAGCTTTCTTT.

CDR3 region: CASGQGIGELFF. DNA for the CDR3: TGTGCCTCCGGACAGGGAATCGGGGAGCTGTTTTTT. The rearrangement links TRBV27 to TRBJ2-2, with 8 bases matching TRBD1. Germline V gene sequence: CDR1 MNHEY, CDR2 SMNVEV (reference sequence). This CDR3 comprises 12 residues. Trimming at V came to 11 bases and at J to 7 bases, leaving 6 bases not matched to a gene.

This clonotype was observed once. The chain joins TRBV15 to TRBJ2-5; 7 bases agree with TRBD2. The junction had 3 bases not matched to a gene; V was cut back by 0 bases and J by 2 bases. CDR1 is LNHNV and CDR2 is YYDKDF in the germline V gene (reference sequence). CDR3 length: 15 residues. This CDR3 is CATSRESGGQETQYF. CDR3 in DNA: TGTGCCACCAGCAGAGAATCGGGAGGACAAGAGACCCAGTACTTC.